This record concerns one T cell receptor beta chain sequence. It was during active infection that Seattle patients were enrolled and then longitudinally followed. This entry comes from a study of blood T cell repertoires in COVID-19. The wider study: Sample material is recorded as cDNA or gDNA derived from T cells, B-cell-depleted T cells, or PBMCs.

Under the authors' procedure: Researchers report that nucleated cell counts were estimated from reference gene primer amplification. The repertoire was sequenced with immunoSEQ multiplex PCR; TCRdb's copy has only in-frame clones and lacks some. That table is the source of V, J and clone size, and D and trimming were worked out from the DNA. The sample lists 250,000 to 350,000 clones, 75% to 95% occurring once. Looked up from germline, CDR1 is SGHVS and CDR2 is FNYEAQ. V lost 4 bases and J lost 6; bases outside the gene matches: 9. This CDR3 is 14 amino acids long. The chain employs TRBV7-6 and TRBJ2-7, with 7 bases fitting TRBD2. The clonotype was recovered from a woman aged 25 to 39 with COVID-19, enrolled during active disease. The sample comprised peripheral blood. The CDR3 sequence: CASSSLLSGGEQYF. The CDR3 coding sequence is TGTGCCAGCAGCTCTCTCTTGTCGGGAGGCGAGCAGTACTTC.